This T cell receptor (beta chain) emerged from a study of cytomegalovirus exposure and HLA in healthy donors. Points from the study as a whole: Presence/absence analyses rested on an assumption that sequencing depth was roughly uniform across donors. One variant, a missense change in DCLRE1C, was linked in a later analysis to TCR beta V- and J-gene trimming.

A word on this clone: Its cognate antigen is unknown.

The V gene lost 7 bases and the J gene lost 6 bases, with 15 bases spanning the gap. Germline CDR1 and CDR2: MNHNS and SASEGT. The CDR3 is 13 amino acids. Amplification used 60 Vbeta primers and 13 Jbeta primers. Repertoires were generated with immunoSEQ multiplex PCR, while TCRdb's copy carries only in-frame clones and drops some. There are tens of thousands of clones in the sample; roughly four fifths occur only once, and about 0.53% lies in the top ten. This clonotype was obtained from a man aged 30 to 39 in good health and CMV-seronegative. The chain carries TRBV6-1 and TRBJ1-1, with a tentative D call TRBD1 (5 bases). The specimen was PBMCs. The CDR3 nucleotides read TGTGCCAGCAAAGAGCAGGGAACCGCTGAAGCTTTCTTT. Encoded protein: CASKEQGTAEAFF.